This TCR beta chain derives from a study of blood T cell repertoires in COVID-19. Study background: In each case, the material was cDNA or gDNA derived from T cells, B-cell-depleted T cells, or PBMCs.

The table came from immunoSEQ multiplex PCR; TCRdb's copy has only in-frame clones and leaves some out. The repertoire holds fewer than 45,000 clones, with around 84% as singletons. This CDR3 region has 13 residues. The V end lost 2 bases, the J end lost 8 bases, and 12 bases lay between the germline ends. The sample consisted of peripheral blood. The chain has TRBV12-3 or TRBV12-4 and TRBJ1-2; D is possibly TRBD1 (6 bases). This clonotype originated in a man between 60 and 75 years old with COVID-19, enrolled during active disease. CDR3 bases: TGTGCCAGCAGTTTATCGAGCAGGGGCGGCTACACCTTC. Amino acids: CASSLSSRGGYTF.